These 15 T cell receptor beta chains share one sample of origin, sequenced in a study of CD8 T cells in ankylosing spondylitis. Findings of the study overall: What seemed typical of ankylosing spondylitis blood was a TCR beta motif built from about 8 highly homologous variants.

No cognate antigen is known for these TCRs. TCRdb re-derived calls from the 5' RACE reads in MiXCR, one entry per CDR3 protein. The table lists just under 550,000 distinct CDR3 sequences, roughly 13% of them singletons. Material: blood, either unsorted or a sorted T cell fraction (not recorded which). Source of these receptors: a male donor with ankylosing spondylitis.

This clonotype was seen many times. The J gene is TRBJ1-2, the V gene TRBV11-2; no clear D gene. The CDR3 runs to 14 residues. Trimming left V 1 base short and J 0 bases short, with 6 bases between. Per germline, CDR1 SGHAT and CDR2 FQNNGV. The CDR3 here is CASSLARANYGYTF. The DNA of the CDR3 is TGTGCCAGCAGCTTAGCTCGAGCTAACTATGGCTACACCTTC.

This clonotype has a handful of counts. The rearrangement uses TRBV7-9 and TRBJ2-1, with D perhaps assigned TRBD1 or TRBD2 (5 bases each). The CDR3 consists of 15 residues. The germline gives CDR1 SEHNR, CDR2 FQNEAQ (reference sequence). Trimming pared 2 bases from V and 3 bases from J, leaving 11 bases between. CDR3 sequence reads: CASSLMGPIYNEQFF. The CDR3 DNA follows: TGTGCCAGCAGCTTAATGGGACCGATCTACAATGAGCAGTTCTTC.

The V and J genes are TRBV29-1 and TRBJ2-7; tentatively, D is TRBD2 (5 bases). The CDR3 is 16 amino acids. Trimming pared 4 bases from V and 0 bases from J, leaving 19 bases between. Germline values: CDR1 SQVTM, CDR2 ANQGSEA. The DNA of the CDR3 is TGCAGCGTTGTCGGATCGGGGAGTTTGAGCTCCTACGAGCAGTACTTC. Translated, it gives CSVVGSGSLSSYEQYF.

The sample holds a few counts of this clonotype. The V and J genes are TRBV3-1 and TRBJ1-2; D ambiguous. The CDR3 runs to 14 residues. V was cut by 1 base and J by 4 bases, with 10 bases left in between. The germline CDR1 and CDR2 sequences are LGHDT and YNNKEL (reference sequence). In DNA form, the CDR3 reads TGTGCCAGCAGCCAAGGTAGAGAGACCTATGGCTACACCTTC. This translates into CASSQGRETYGYTF. Full variable domain (rest looked up from reference TRBV3-1 and TRBJ1-2): DTAVSQTPKYLVTQMGNDKSIKCEQNLGHDTMYWYKQDSKKFLKIMFSYNNKELIINETVPNRFSPKSPDKAHLNLHINSLELGDSAVYFCASSQGRETYGYTFGSGTRLTVV.

The genes are TRBV10-3 and TRBJ2-7, with D hard to call. The germline CDR1 and CDR2 sequences are ENHRY and SYGVKD. The CDR3 spans 11 residues. Between the trimmed V and J ends, which lost 6 bases and 7 bases, there was a span of 10 bases. The CDR3, as DNA: TGTGCCATCAGCGACGGGTGGGAGCAGTACTTC. As protein: CAISDGWEQYF.

This clonotype was counted only a few times. The rearrangement uses TRBV5-6 and TRBJ2-1, with no clear D. The V gene's germline CDR1 is SGHDT and CDR2 YYEEEE. CDR3 length: 19 residues. V was cut by 0 bases and J by 0 bases, with 19 bases left in between. CDR3 loop: CASSLGPSRGTRSYNEQFF. In nucleotides, the CDR3 is TGTGCCAGCAGCTTGGGCCCCTCACGTGGCACCCGCTCCTACAATGAGCAGTTCTTC.

Here the CDR3 DNA reads TGTGCCAGCACGAGGTCGGTGGGGGCGTATGGCTACACCTTC. This encodes CASTRSVGAYGYTF. J is TRBJ1-2 and V is TRBV27; possible D gene TRBD1, 6 bases. The CDR3 spans 14 residues. CDR1 and CDR2 from the germline V gene are MNHEY and SMNVEV (reference sequence). V lost 7 bases and J lost 5, with 17 bases in between.

This clonotype was seen many times. This sequence joins TRBV5-1 and TRBJ2-7; the match to TRBD2 covers 11 bases. V lost 5 bases, J lost 4 bases, and 11 bases stayed unmatched. Germline values: CDR1 SGHRS, CDR2 YFSETQ. This CDR3 spans 16 amino acids. This chain's CDR3 is CASSTGETSGKYEQYF. The CDR3 region has the DNA TGCGCCAGCAGTACCGGGGAGACTAGCGGGAAATACGAGCAGTACTTC.

In the case of this clonotype: At one boundary the junction diverges from the germline segment, which might be a read error. This chain connects TRBV11-2 to TRBJ2-2; tentatively, D is TRBD1 or TRBD2 (5 bases each). From germline, CDR1 is SGHAT and CDR2 FQNNGV. This CDR3 spans 15 amino acids. The CDR3 coding sequence is TGTGCCACCAGCTTCCGGGACGGGTACACCGGGGAGCTGTTTTTT. It yields the protein CATSFRDGYTGELFF.

The V call is TRBV4-2, the J call TRBJ2-7; a weak D match, TRBD2 (6 bases). The CDR3 consists of 15 residues. Germline V lookup: CDR1 LGHNA, CDR2 YNFKEQ. V lost 0 bases, J lost 2 bases, and 11 bases lay in between. In nucleotides, the CDR3 is TGTGCCAGCAGCCAAGAGCTTAGCGGTACCTACGAGCAGTACTTC. Its protein is CASSQELSGTYEQYF.

This clonotype was counted many times. CDR3: CASSLMAGTINEQFF. CDR3 DNA: TGCGCCAGCAGCTTGATGGCGGGAACTATCAATGAGCAGTTCTTC. The chain uses TRBV5-1 and TRBJ2-1, with D tentatively TRBD2 (6 bases). Trimming pared 1 base from V and 6 bases from J, leaving 14 bases between. CDR3 length: 15 residues. Germline CDR1 reads SGHRS; CDR2 reads YFSETQ.

This sequence joins TRBV20-1 and TRBJ1-6; D not certain. CDR1 is DFQATT and CDR2 is SNEGSKA in the germline V gene (reference sequence). The CDR3 covers 12 residues. The V gene lost 2 bases and the J gene lost 10 bases, with 9 bases spanning the gap. Here the CDR3 reads CSARSGWSPLHF. Here the CDR3 DNA reads TGCAGTGCTAGATCCGGTTGGTCACCCCTCCACTTT.

The chain couples TRBV20-1 to TRBJ1-6; unclear D gene. V lost 5 bases and J 4 bases, leaving 12 bases between the germline ends. CDR3 length: 14 residues. CDR1 is DFQATT, CDR2 SNEGSKA, per germline (reference sequence). In DNA, the CDR3 is TGCAGTGCTGTGGCTGGGCAGTATAATTCACCCCTCCACTTT. This translates into CSAVAGQYNSPLHF.

The rearrangement links TRBV5-1 to TRBJ2-3, with 8 bases identical to TRBD2. The CDR3 has 14 amino acids. CDR1 is SGHRS and CDR2 is YFSETQ in the germline V gene. Trimming removed 5 bases from V and 3 bases from J; junction bases left unmatched: 5. The chain's CDR3 is CASSWGLGTDTQYF. DNA of the CDR3: TGCGCCAGCAGTTGGGGACTAGGAACAGATACGCAGTATTTT.

V usage is TRBV18 and J usage is TRBJ2-7; 9 nucleotides match TRBD1. Looked up from germline, CDR1 is KGHSH and CDR2 is LQKENI. The CDR3 totals 14 residues. Unmatched junction bases numbered 2, after V lost 3 bases and J lost 2 bases. The CDR3 DNA reads as TGTGCCAGCTCACCGGACAGGGGACCCTACGAGCAGTACTTC. Its protein is CASSPDRGPYEQYF. Full variable domain (remainder filled in from reference TRBV18 and TRBJ2-7): NAGVMQNPRHLVRRRGQEARLRCSPMKGHSHVYWYRQLPEEGLKFMVYLQKENIIDESGMPKERFSAEFPKEGPSILRIQQVVRGDSAAYFCASSPDRGPYEQYFGPGTRLTVT.